This is a list of T cell receptor beta chains from one sample in a study of blood T cell repertoires in COVID-19. Libraries were prepared by immunoSEQ multiplex PCR; TCRdb keeps only in-frame clonotypes and omits some of them. The table records roughly 110,000 clones, approximately 88% of them present only once. The specimen was peripheral blood. These receptors were collected from a woman aged 70 to 79 with acute or convalescent COVID-19. Each CDR3 is given with its conserved first and last residue. Each record gives: clone size, V gene, D gene, J gene, CDR3 protein, CDR3 DNA. A D gene is named only where the DNA matches it firmly. Some rows mark clone size as missing; the rest say once, few, many or name a class of expanded clone.

-	TRBV19	-	TRBJ2-2	CASSMFRENTGELFF	TGTGCCAGTAGTATGTTCCGCGAGAACACCGGGGAGCTGTTTTTT
-	TRBV10-1	-	TRBJ1-1	CASSENTGNTEAFF	TGCGCCAGCAGTGAGAATACAGGGAACACTGAAGCTTTCTTT
-	TRBV3-1/TRBV3-2	-	TRBJ1-2	CASSQDYRSTNYGYTF	TGTGCCAGCAGCCAAGATTACAGGAGCACTAACTATGGCTACACCTTC
-	TRBV2	TRBD1	TRBJ2-4	CASSERWGQRSIQYF	TGTGCCAGCAGTGAAAGATGGGGACAGCGGAGCATTCAGTACTTC
-	TRBV18	-	TRBJ1-2	CATPHRQVYGYTF	TGTGCCACCCCGCACCGACAGGTCTATGGCTACACCTTC
-	TRBV14	TRBD2	TRBJ2-1	CASSQDGQRGADSNEQFF	TGTGCCAGCAGCCAAGATGGCCAGCGGGGGGCCGATTCCAATGAGCAGTTCTTC
few	TRBV5-1	-	TRBJ1-4	CASSGQGNEKLFF	TGCGCCAGCAGCGGGCAGGGTAATGAAAAACTGTTTTTT
-	TRBV4-2	-	TRBJ1-6	CASSQDNRNSPLHF	TGTGCCAGCAGCCAAGATAATCGTAATTCACCCCTCCACTTT
-	TRBV2	-	TRBJ2-2	CASTLRRTGELFF	TGTGCCAGCACCTTAAGGAGGACCGGGGAGCTGTTTTTT
-	TRBV3-1/TRBV3-2	TRBD1	TRBJ1-1	CASRNDRGLAFF	TGTGCCAGCAGAAATGACAGGGGGCTTGCTTTCTTT
-	TRBV24-1	TRBD2	TRBJ2-1	CATSDRASGRWNEQFF	TGTGCCACCAGTGACCGGGCTAGCGGGAGATGGAATGAGCAGTTCTTC
-	TRBV18	TRBD1	TRBJ2-6	CASSPGQATSGANVLTF	TGTGCCAGCTCACCTGGACAGGCAACCTCTGGGGCCAACGTCCTGACTTTC
few	TRBV28	-	TRBJ1-2	CASSLGDKNYGYTF	TGTGCCAGCAGTTTGGGGGACAAAAACTATGGCTACACCTTC
-	TRBV2	-	TRBJ2-7	CASSEQGPSNEQYF	TGTGCCAGCAGTGAACAGGGTCCGTCCAACGAGCAGTACTTC
-	TRBV14	-	TRBJ1-3	CASSQDSASISGNTIYF	TGTGCCAGCAGCCAAGATTCTGCCTCTATCTCTGGAAACACCATATATTTT
-	TRBV2	-	TRBJ1-4	CASNRGKDEKLFF	TGTGCCAGCAACCGGGGAAAAGATGAAAAACTGTTTTTT
-	TRBV5-1	TRBD1	TRBJ1-3	CASSLAGQRSSGNTIYF	TGCGCCAGCAGCTTGGCGGGACAGAGAAGCTCTGGAAACACCATATATTTT
-	TRBV19	-	TRBJ1-2	CASSPRTGGGYGYTF	TGTGCCAGTAGTCCGCGGACCGGCGGGGGTTATGGCTACACCTTC
-	TRBV6-2/TRBV6-3	-	TRBJ2-7	CASSSPGTASSYEQYF	TGTGCCAGCAGTTCCCCCGGGACTGCCAGCTCCTACGAGCAGTACTTC
-	TRBV2	-	TRBJ2-5	CASSELAGGETQYF	TGTGCCAGCAGTGAATTGGCAGGGGGGGAGACCCAGTACTTC
-	TRBV5-1	-	TRBJ1-4	CASSSSTGALDEKLFF	TGCGCCAGCAGCTCCTCGACGGGAGCGCTGGATGAAAAACTGTTTTTT
-	TRBV6-5	TRBD1	TRBJ1-2	CASLLGTGNRYTF	TGTGCCAGCCTTTTAGGGACAGGGAATCGCTACACCTTC
-	TRBV9	-	TRBJ1-4	CASSVGQAANEKLFF	TGTGCCAGCAGCGTTGGGCAGGCCGCTAATGAAAAACTGTTTTTT
-	TRBV2	TRBD1	TRBJ1-1	CASSEAGTATEAFF	TGTGCCAGCAGTGAAGCCGGGACAGCCACTGAAGCTTTCTTT
-	TRBV6-5	TRBD2	TRBJ2-4	CASQREGLNIQYF	TGTGCCAGCCAGCGGGAGGGCCTAAACATTCAGTACTTC
-	TRBV6-5	TRBD1	TRBJ2-2	CASKKDRGAGELFF	TGTGCCAGCAAAAAGGACAGGGGTGCCGGGGAGCTGTTTTTT
-	TRBV18	TRBD1	TRBJ2-5	CASSPPGQGAYQETQYF	TGTGCCAGCTCACCACCGGGACAGGGGGCGTACCAAGAGACCCAGTACTTC
-	TRBV19	TRBD1	TRBJ2-3	CASTKGTGGGTDTQYF	TGTGCCAGTACCAAAGGGACAGGGGGCGGCACAGATACGCAGTATTTT
few	TRBV6-5	TRBD1	TRBJ1-6	CASSYWGTGYNSPLHF	TGTGCCAGCAGTTACTGGGGGACAGGCTATAATTCACCCCTCCACTTT
-	TRBV6-6	-	TRBJ2-3	CASTGGWRTDTQYF	TGTGCCAGCACAGGGGGGTGGCGGACAGATACGCAGTATTTT
-	TRBV11-2	TRBD1	TRBJ2-3	CASSVRQGGTDTQYF	TGTGCCAGCAGCGTTCGACAGGGGGGCACAGATACGCAGTATTTT
few	TRBV19	-	TRBJ1-2	CASSAQGQDYGYTF	TGTGCCAGTAGTGCCCAGGGGCAAGACTATGGCTACACCTTC
-	TRBV2	TRBD1	TRBJ2-7	CASSEGRFGQTGSSYEQYF	TGTGCCAGCAGTGAAGGCCGTTTCGGGCAGACAGGGAGCTCCTACGAGCAGTACTTC
-	TRBV29-1	TRBD2	TRBJ2-5	CSVVWQGGRETQYF	TGCAGCGTTGTGTGGCAGGGAGGGCGAGAGACCCAGTACTTC
-	TRBV19	-	TRBJ1-5	CASTAGNQPQHF	TGTGCCAGTACAGCAGGTAATCAGCCCCAGCATTTT
-	TRBV19	-	TRBJ2-7	CASSISFPSYEQYF	TGTGCCAGTAGTATCAGTTTCCCCTCCTACGAGCAGTACTTC
-	TRBV7-9	TRBD1	TRBJ2-5	CASSLGQGLYF	TGTGCCAGCAGCTTGGGACAGGGTTTATACTTC
-	TRBV7-8	-	TRBJ1-2	CASSLEAGALSGYTF	TGTGCCAGCAGCTTAGAGGCAGGCGCCCTATCTGGCTACACCTTC
-	TRBV14	TRBD2	TRBJ2-7	CASSQDLAGGAYF	TGTGCCAGCAGCCAAGATCTAGCGGGGGGGGCCTACTTC
-	TRBV4-2	-	TRBJ1-2	CASSQGQNYGYTF	TGTGCCAGCAGCCAAGGGCAGAACTATGGCTACACCTTC
once	TRBV20-1	-	TRBJ1-2	CSADPPGSYTF	TGCAGTGCCGACCCTCCCGGGAGCTACACCTTC
-	TRBV3-1/TRBV3-2	TRBD2	TRBJ2-7	CASSRLGGAGDEQYF	TGTGCCAGCAGCCGCCTCGGCGGGGCGGGGGACGAGCAGTACTTC
-	TRBV12-5	TRBD1	TRBJ1-2	CASGTTGANGYTF	TGTGCTAGTGGTACCACAGGGGCAAATGGCTACACCTTC
-	TRBV2	-	TRBJ1-5	CASSEAGVSNQPQHF	TGTGCCAGCAGTGAAGCAGGGGTTAGCAATCAGCCCCAGCATTTT
-	TRBV5-8	-	TRBJ2-5	CASSSRGGSETQYF	TGTGCCAGCAGCTCTAGGGGGGGCTCGGAGACCCAGTACTTC
-	TRBV7-6	-	TRBJ1-3	CASSLGPLGASGNTIYF	TGTGCCAGCAGCTTAGGCCCTTTGGGAGCCTCTGGAAACACCATATATTTT